These 28 T cell receptor beta chains came from one sample sequenced in a study of cytomegalovirus exposure and HLA in healthy donors. Produced via immunoSEQ multiplex PCR; TCRdb's table is partial and in-frame only. The table lists more than 85,000 clones, approximately 89% of them singletons, with approximately 1.9% in the top ten. The sequenced sample was PBMCs. The receptors derive from a woman between 18 and 29 years old in good health and CMV-seronegative.

The rearrangement links TRBV6-5 to TRBJ1-6; 7 bases line up with TRBD1. The CDR3 totals 14 residues. The junction had 10 bases not matched to a gene; V was cut back by 6 bases and J by 11 bases. The germline V gene encodes CDR1 MNHEY and CDR2 SVGAGI. Here the CDR3 reads CASRSDREVPPLHF. The CDR3, as DNA: TGTGCCAGCAGGAGCGACAGGGAGGTTCCACCCCTCCACTTT.

The chain is built from TRBV5-4 and TRBJ2-7; D is undetermined. Trimming removed 1 base from V and 2 bases from J, with 7 bases in between. The CDR3 length is 13 residues. Germline V CDR1 and CDR2: SGHNT, YYREEE (reference sequence). CDR3 in DNA: TGTGCCAGCAGCTTGAGCACCGCCTACGAGCAGTACTTC. This translates into CASSLSTAYEQYF. Full variable domain (rest looked up from reference TRBV5-4 and TRBJ2-7): ETGVTQSPTHLIKTRGQQVTLRCSSQSGHNTVSWYQQALGQGPQFIFQYYREEENGRGNFPPRFSGLQFPNYSSELNVNALELDDSALYLCASSLSTAYEQYFGPGTRLTVT.

This chain joins TRBV6-5 and TRBJ1-1; TRBD1 aligns across 7 bases. CDR1 and CDR2 from the germline V gene are MNHEY and SVGAGI. There are 14 residues in the CDR3. Losses at the gene ends were 5 bases for V and 3 bases for J; bases not matched to a gene: 6. The CDR3 coding sequence is TGTGCCAGCAGTCGACAGGGAAGAGACACTGAAGCTTTCTTT. It codes for CASSRQGRDTEAFF.

The gene calls are TRBV4-1 and TRBJ2-7; D is possibly TRBD2 (6 bases). Germline V CDR1 and CDR2: MGHRA, YSYEKL. The CDR3 totals 13 residues. The ends were cut back, 3 bases at V and 6 bases at J, with 12 bases in the middle. DNA of the CDR3: TGCGCCAGCAGCCACGTGGGGGGACCCGAGCAGTACTTC. This encodes CASSHVGGPEQYF.

The chain joins TRBV4-3 to TRBJ2-3; 8 positions match TRBD1. Germline CDR1 and CDR2: LGHNA and YSLEER. The V segment lost 0 bases and the J segment 6 bases; nucleotides outside the gene matches: 8. CDR3 size: 16 residues. CDR3 region: CASSQDGQGAGDTQYF. The CDR3 DNA reads as TGCGCCAGCAGCCAAGATGGTCAGGGGGCCGGGGATACGCAGTATTTT.

The chain joins TRBV19 to TRBJ2-1; D possibly corresponds to TRBD2 (5 bases). The germline V gene encodes CDR1 LNHDA and CDR2 SQIVND (reference sequence). The V and J ends lost 3 bases and 5 bases respectively, with 11 bases between them. CDR3 size: 14 residues. The CDR3: CASSIGRANNEQFF. The CDR3 DNA reads TGTGCCAGTAGTATTGGGCGGGCTAACAATGAGCAGTTCTTC.

The chain couples TRBV5-8 to TRBJ2-7; TRBD2 is a possible D gene (6 bases). V lost 4 bases and J 0 bases, leaving 14 bases between the germline ends. Per germline, CDR1 SGHTS and CDR2 YDEGEE. This CDR3 is built from 15 residues. This CDR3 reads CASSARRGSSYEQYF. DNA for the CDR3: TGTGCCAGCAGCGCCCGGCGGGGCAGCTCCTACGAGCAGTACTTC.

This clone has a count of ten or more. Other DNA sequences in this sample translate to the same CDR3. CDR3 protein: CASSSRGSYEQYF. CDR3 DNA: TGTGCCAGCAGCTCCCGCGGATCCTACGAGCAGTACTTC. J is TRBJ2-7 and V is TRBV11-3; D remains ambiguous. Germline loops: CDR1 SGHNT, CDR2 YENEEA. The CDR3 runs to 13 residues. The V gene lost 4 bases and the J gene lost 1 base, with 8 bases spanning the gap.

This clone has a single count. V and J are TRBV5-6 and TRBJ1-3; 8 positions agree with TRBD1. This CDR3 has 13 residues. The V and J ends lost 3 bases and 4 bases, in that order; junction bases with no gene match: 0. Per germline, CDR1 SGHDT and CDR2 YYEEEE. The CDR3 protein is CASSWTGGNTIYF. The CDR3 nucleotides read TGTGCCAGCAGCTGGACAGGGGGAAACACCATATATTTT.

The chain recombines TRBV5-1 with TRBJ2-1; 8 bases are a match to TRBD2. Germline-derived CDR1 and CDR2 are SGHRS and YFSETQ. This CDR3 is 17 amino acids long. V lost 5 bases to trimming and J lost 7 bases; unmatched junction nucleotides: 17. The CDR3 spells CASSTTPTSGRTNEQFF. The DNA of the CDR3 is TGCGCCAGCAGTACTACTCCAACTAGCGGACGTACTAATGAGCAGTTCTTC.

In nucleotides, the CDR3 is TGCGCCAGCAGCCAAGAACTAGCGGGAGGCTTCTACGAGCAGTACTTC. It yields the protein CASSQELAGGFYEQYF. This chain links TRBV4-3 with TRBJ2-7; 12 nucleotides align to TRBD2. Trimming cost V 0 bases and J 3 bases; bases outside gene matches: 3. This CDR3 has 16 amino acids. Germline V gene data show CDR1 as LGHNA and CDR2 as YSLEER.

The chain employs TRBV28 and TRBJ1-2; D remains ambiguous. This CDR3 comprises 16 residues. Trimming took 0 bases from V and 9 from J, leaving 20 bases between them. Germline V gene lookup returns CDR1 MDHEN and CDR2 SYDVKM. This chain's CDR3 is CASSLWVESTSGSYTF. In DNA form, the CDR3 reads TGTGCCAGCAGTTTATGGGTGGAGAGCACCTCGGGGAGCTACACCTTC.

The chain couples TRBV7-2 to TRBJ2-7, with D possibly TRBD2 on 6 matching bases. This CDR3 spans 16 amino acids. V lost 3 bases and J 4 bases, leaving 19 bases between the germline ends. Germline V lookup: CDR1 SGHTA, CDR2 FQGNSA. CDR3 in amino acids: CASSFQGGNGIYEQYF. DNA for the CDR3: TGTGCCAGCAGCTTTCAGGGCGGGAACGGGATATACGAGCAGTACTTC.

This clone showed up just once. The chain recombines TRBV28 with TRBJ1-1, with TRBD1 identical over 11 bases. The CDR3 is made up of 14 amino acids. Per germline, CDR1 MDHEN and CDR2 SYDVKM. The ends lost 5 bases at V and 7 bases at J; junction bases unmatched: 6. CDR3 in DNA: TGTGCCAGCAGTCCGGACAGGGGGCGTGTTGAAGCTTTCTTT. Residues: CASSPDRGRVEAFF. The whole variable domain, filled in from reference TRBV28 and TRBJ1-1, reads DVKVTQSSRYLVKRTGEKVFLECVQDMDHENMFWYRQDPGLGLRLIYFSYDVKMKEKGDIPEGYSVSREKKERFSLILESASTNQTSMYLCASSPDRGRVEAFFGQGTRLTVV.

J is TRBJ2-7 and V is TRBV7-2; maybe TRBD1 (6 bases). V was pared by 0 bases and J by 2 bases, with 14 bases between. Germline CDR1 is SGHTA and CDR2 is FQGNSA. The CDR3 spans 16 residues. CDR3 loop: CASSLAAGVSTYEQYF. CDR3 in DNA: TGTGCCAGCAGCTTAGCGGCAGGGGTCTCCACCTACGAGCAGTACTTC.

This clone was picked up one time. The rearrangement joins TRBV25-1 to TRBJ2-5, with 8 bases matching TRBD2. Trimming removed 3 bases from V and 5 bases from J; junction bases left unmatched: 11. There are 16 residues in the CDR3. Per germline, CDR1 MGHDK and CDR2 SYGVNS. The CDR3 DNA reads TGTGCCAGCAGTGACCGAGGGACACCGGGAGGGGAGACCCAGTACTTC. Its protein product is CASSDRGTPGGETQYF.

Only a few counts were recorded for this clone. The CDR3 loop reads CASSQRSRGYEQYF. The CDR3 coding sequence is TGTGCCAGCAGCCAGAGATCTCGGGGCTACGAGCAGTACTTC. J is TRBJ2-7 and V is TRBV28, with D possibly being TRBD2 (5 bases). Germline-derived CDR1 and CDR2 are MDHEN and SYDVKM. V was cut by 6 bases and J by 3 bases, with 15 bases left in between. This CDR3 has 14 amino acids.

The chain has TRBV7-9 and TRBJ1-2; D is possibly TRBD1 (5 bases). Per the germline V gene, CDR1 is SEHNR and CDR2 is FQNEAQ (reference sequence). The V and J ends lost 1 base and 0 bases respectively, with 15 bases between them. The CDR3 is 17 residues long. The CDR3 region has the DNA TGTGCCAGCAGCTTAGGGGCAGGACAACTTGCTAACTATGGCTACACCTTC. It translates to CASSLGAGQLANYGYTF.

The V and J genes are TRBV10-1 and TRBJ2-5; a weak D match, TRBD1 (5 bases). Germline V gene lookup returns CDR1 WNHNN and CDR2 SYGVQD (reference sequence). The CDR3 runs 14 residues. The V gene lost 5 bases and the J gene lost 5 bases, with 15 bases spanning the gap. The chain's CDR3 is CASSPTVGRETQYF. In nucleotides, the CDR3 is TGCGCCAGCAGTCCGACGGTGGGGCGGGAGACCCAGTACTTC.

This clone has just a few counts. The V call is TRBV2, the J call TRBJ1-1; 7 bases fit TRBD1. In germline, CDR1 is SNHLY, CDR2 FYNNEI. The CDR3 loop spans 10 amino acids. The CDR3 region has the DNA TGTGTCTCACAGGGGACTGAAGCTTTCTTT. This gives the protein CVSQGTEAFF.

V and J are TRBV19 and TRBJ1-5; TRBD1 matches 7 bases. The V segment lost 3 bases and the J segment 6 bases; nucleotides outside the gene matches: 5. Per germline, CDR1 LNHDA and CDR2 SQIVND (reference sequence). The CDR3 contains 14 residues. The CDR3 region is CASSIYRGGQPQHF. CDR3 coding DNA: TGTGCCAGTAGTATTTACAGGGGCGGTCAGCCCCAGCATTTT.

The CDR3 DNA sequence: TGCGCCAGCAGCCAGCAAGGGATAGGTTTGGGGGCCGGAAGAAACACCATATATTTT. It encodes CASSQQGIGLGAGRNTIYF. The genes are TRBV4-1 and TRBJ1-3; D is perhaps TRBD1 (6 bases). The germline V gene encodes CDR1 MGHRA and CDR2 YSYEKL. The CDR3 extends over 19 amino acids. V was shortened by 3 bases and J by 5 bases, with 26 bases between the two germline ends.

The chain couples TRBV10-1 to TRBJ2-2, with a tentative D call TRBD1 (6 bases). Trimming shortened V by 6 bases and J by 3 bases, and 8 bases separated the two germline ends. The CDR3 extends over 13 amino acids. Germline CDR1 and CDR2: WNHNN and SYGVQD (reference sequence). CDR3: CASRAGDTGELFF. In DNA, the CDR3 is TGCGCCAGCAGGGCAGGGGACACCGGGGAGCTGTTTTTT.

This chain uses TRBV29-1 with TRBJ2-1; D unresolved. Germline V lookup: CDR1 SQVTM, CDR2 ANQGSEA. This CDR3 is 11 amino acids long. The ends were cut back, 3 bases at V and 6 bases at J, with 6 bases in the middle. CDR3 sequence: CSVDLFNEQFF. DNA for the CDR3: TGCAGCGTTGACTTGTTCAATGAGCAGTTCTTC.

The chain carries TRBV14 and TRBJ2-7; 14 nucleotides line up with TRBD2. The CDR3 totals 17 residues. From germline, CDR1 is SGHDN and CDR2 FVKESK. The J segment lost 4 bases and the V segment lost 1 base, leaving 6 bases of the junction unmatched. This CDR3 is CASSQGTGTSGRYEQYF. The CDR3 coding sequence is TGTGCCAGCAGCCAAGGGACCGGGACTAGCGGGAGATACGAGCAGTACTTC.

This clone was detected once. This chain links TRBV2 with TRBJ2-1, with TRBD2 matching 14 bases. The CDR3 is 16 amino acids. V was clipped by 6 bases and J by 7 bases; unmatched bases: 8. Germline CDR1 reads SNHLY; CDR2 reads FYNNEI. The chain's CDR3 is CASSATSGGAFNEQFF. Here the CDR3 DNA reads TGTGCCAGCAGCGCGACTAGCGGGGGGGCTTTTAATGAGCAGTTCTTC. Full variable domain (remainder filled in from reference TRBV2 and TRBJ2-1): EPEVTQTPSHQVTQMGQEVILRCVPISNHLYFYWYRQILGQKVEFLVSFYNNEISEKSEIFDDQFSVERPDGSNFTLKIRSTKLEDSAMYFCASSATSGGAFNEQFFGPGTRLTVL.

V is TRBV28 and J is TRBJ2-6, with D perhaps TRBD1 (6 bases). The CDR3 is 15 residues long. The ends were cut back, 4 bases at V and 3 bases at J, with 10 bases in the middle. CDR1 and CDR2 (germline): MDHEN, SYDVKM. Here the CDR3 DNA reads TGTGCCAGCAGTTACAGGGTAGATGGGGCCAACGTCCTGACTTTC. As protein: CASSYRVDGANVLTF.

V gene TRBV6-1 combines with J gene TRBJ1-5; a weak D match, TRBD1 (6 bases). Trimming pared 5 bases from V and 3 bases from J, leaving 11 bases between. The CDR3 consists of 14 residues. Germline assignment: CDR1 MNHNS and CDR2 SASEGT. In DNA form, the CDR3 reads TGTGCCAGCAGTTCAACAGGGCCCAATCAGCCCCAGCATTTT. This encodes CASSSTGPNQPQHF.